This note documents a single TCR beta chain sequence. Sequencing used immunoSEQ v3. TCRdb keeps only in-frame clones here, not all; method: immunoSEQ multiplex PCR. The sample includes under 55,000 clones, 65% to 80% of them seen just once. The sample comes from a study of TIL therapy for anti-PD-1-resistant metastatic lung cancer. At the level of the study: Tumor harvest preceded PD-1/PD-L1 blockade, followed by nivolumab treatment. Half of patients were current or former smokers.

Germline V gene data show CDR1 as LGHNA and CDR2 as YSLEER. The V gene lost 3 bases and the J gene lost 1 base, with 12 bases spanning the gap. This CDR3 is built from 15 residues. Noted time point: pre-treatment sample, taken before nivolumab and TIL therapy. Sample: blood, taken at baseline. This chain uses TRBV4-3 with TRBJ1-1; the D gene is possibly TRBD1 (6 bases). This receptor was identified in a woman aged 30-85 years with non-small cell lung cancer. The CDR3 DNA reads TGCGCCAGCAGCCAGACCGGGACACCGAACACTGAAGCTTTCTTT. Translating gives CASSQTGTPNTEAFF.